The sequence of this T cell receptor (beta chain) was determined in a study of PD-L1 blockade in urothelial cancer. Across the study: Patients had undergone 0 to 3 prior chemotherapy regimens. Blood was analyzed 3 weeks (second dose) and 6 weeks after treatment start. A median blood sample held roughly 150,000 T cells and tens of thousands of unique TCRs.

Clones were read by immunoSEQ multiplex PCR, and TCRdb kept only the in-frame ones, dropping some. The sample lists tens of thousands of clones, 79% occurring once. V dropped 1 base and J dropped 3; count of bases not matched to a gene: 9. This CDR3 has 19 amino acids. Per the germline V gene, CDR1 is KGHSH and CDR2 is LQKENI. Time point given: peripheral blood 6 weeks after treatment start. Each patient contributed between 1 and 8 total time points of blood mononuclear cells, pretreatment and during treatment. The chain is built from TRBV18 and TRBJ2-6; 10 positions match TRBD2. The source was PBMCs, collected around atezolizumab (anti-PD-L1) treatment. The clonotype originates from a man between 65 and 85 years old with urothelial cancer. Here the CDR3 DNA reads TGTGCCAGCTCACCACAAAAAGCGGGAGGGACGGATGGGGCCAACGTCCTGACTTTC. Encoded protein: CASSPQKAGGTDGANVLTF.